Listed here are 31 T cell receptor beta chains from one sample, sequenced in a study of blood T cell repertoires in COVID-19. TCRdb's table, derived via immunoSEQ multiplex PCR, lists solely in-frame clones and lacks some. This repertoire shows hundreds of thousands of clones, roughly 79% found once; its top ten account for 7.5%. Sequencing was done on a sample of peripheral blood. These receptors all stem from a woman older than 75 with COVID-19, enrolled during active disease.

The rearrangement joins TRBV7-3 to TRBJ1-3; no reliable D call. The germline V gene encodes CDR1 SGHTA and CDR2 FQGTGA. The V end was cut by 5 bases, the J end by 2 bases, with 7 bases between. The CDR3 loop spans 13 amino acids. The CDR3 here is CASSVGPGNTIYF. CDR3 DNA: TGTGCCAGCAGCGTCGGTCCTGGAAACACCATATATTTT.

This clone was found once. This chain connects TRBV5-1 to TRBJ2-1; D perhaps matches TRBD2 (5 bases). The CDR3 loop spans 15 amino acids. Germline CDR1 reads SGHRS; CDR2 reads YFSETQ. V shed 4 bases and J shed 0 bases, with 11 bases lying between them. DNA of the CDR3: TGCGCCAGCAGCGAGCTGGGGAGCTCCTACAATGAGCAGTTCTTC. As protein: CASSELGSSYNEQFF.

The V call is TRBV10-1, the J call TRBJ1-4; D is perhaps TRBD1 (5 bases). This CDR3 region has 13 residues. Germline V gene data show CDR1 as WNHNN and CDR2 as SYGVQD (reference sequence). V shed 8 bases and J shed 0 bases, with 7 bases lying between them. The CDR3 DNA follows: TGCGCCAGCGGGGCTTCAACTAATGAAAAACTGTTTTTT. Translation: CASGASTNEKLFF.

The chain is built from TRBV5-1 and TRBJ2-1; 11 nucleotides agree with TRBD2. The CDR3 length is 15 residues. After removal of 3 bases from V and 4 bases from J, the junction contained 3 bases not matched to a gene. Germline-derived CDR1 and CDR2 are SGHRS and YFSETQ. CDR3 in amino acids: CASSSGTSGYNEQFF. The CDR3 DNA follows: TGCGCCAGCAGCTCCGGGACTAGCGGTTACAATGAGCAGTTCTTC.

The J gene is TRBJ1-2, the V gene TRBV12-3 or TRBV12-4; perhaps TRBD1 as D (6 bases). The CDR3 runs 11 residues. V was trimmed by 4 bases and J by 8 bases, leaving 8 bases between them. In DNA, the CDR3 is TGTGCCAGCAGTTACGACAGGGGCTACACCTTC. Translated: CASSYDRGYTF.

The CDR3 sequence is CASRGGLYNSPLHF. The CDR3 region has the DNA TGTGCCAGCAGGGGGGGACTTTATAATTCACCCCTCCACTTT. V is TRBV27 and J is TRBJ1-6, with a tentative D call TRBD1 (5 bases). The CDR3 covers 14 residues. V was shortened by 6 bases and J by 4 bases, with 10 bases between the two germline ends. The germline V gene has CDR1 MNHEY and CDR2 SMNVEV (reference sequence).

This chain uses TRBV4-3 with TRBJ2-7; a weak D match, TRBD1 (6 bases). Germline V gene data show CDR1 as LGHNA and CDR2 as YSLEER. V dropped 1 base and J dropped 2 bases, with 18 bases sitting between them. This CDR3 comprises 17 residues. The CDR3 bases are TGCGCCAGCAGCCAAGCTACCTTAACCGGGACACCCTACGAGCAGTACTTC. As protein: CASSQATLTGTPYEQYF.

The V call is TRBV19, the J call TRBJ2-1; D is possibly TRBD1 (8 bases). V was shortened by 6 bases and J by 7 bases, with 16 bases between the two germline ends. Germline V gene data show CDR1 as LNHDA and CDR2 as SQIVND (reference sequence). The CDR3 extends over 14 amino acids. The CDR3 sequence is CASRRQGRENEQFF. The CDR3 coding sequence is TGTGCCAGTAGGCGACAGGGGAGGGAAAATGAGCAGTTCTTC.

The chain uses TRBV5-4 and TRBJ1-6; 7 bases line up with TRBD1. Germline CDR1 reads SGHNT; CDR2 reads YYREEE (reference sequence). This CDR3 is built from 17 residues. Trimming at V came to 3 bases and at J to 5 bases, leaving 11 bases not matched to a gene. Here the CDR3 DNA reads TGTGCCAGCAGCTGGCGACAGGGAGCGCGTAATAATTCACCCCTCCACTTT. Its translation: CASSWRQGARNNSPLHF.

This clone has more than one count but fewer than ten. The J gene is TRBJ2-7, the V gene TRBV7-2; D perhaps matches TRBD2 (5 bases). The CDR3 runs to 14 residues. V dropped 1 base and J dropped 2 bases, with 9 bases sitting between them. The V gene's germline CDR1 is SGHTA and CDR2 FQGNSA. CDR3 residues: CASSLEPAAYEQYF. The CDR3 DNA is TGTGCCAGCAGCTTAGAACCAGCGGCCTACGAGCAGTACTTC. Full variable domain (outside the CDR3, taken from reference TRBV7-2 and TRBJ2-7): GAGVSQSPSNKVTEKGKDVELRCDPISGHTALYWYRQSLGQGLEFLIYFQGNSAPDKSGLPSDRFSAERTGGSVSTLTIQRTQQEDSAVYLCASSLEPAAYEQYFGPGTRLTVT.

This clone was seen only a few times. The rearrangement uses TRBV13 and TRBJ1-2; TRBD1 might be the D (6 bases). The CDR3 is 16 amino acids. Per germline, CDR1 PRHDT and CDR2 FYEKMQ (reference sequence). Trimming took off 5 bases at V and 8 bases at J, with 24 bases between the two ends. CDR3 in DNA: TGTGCCAGCAGCAGGAACCCGACAGGTCCCCTCTACGGCTACACCTTC. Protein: CASSRNPTGPLYGYTF.

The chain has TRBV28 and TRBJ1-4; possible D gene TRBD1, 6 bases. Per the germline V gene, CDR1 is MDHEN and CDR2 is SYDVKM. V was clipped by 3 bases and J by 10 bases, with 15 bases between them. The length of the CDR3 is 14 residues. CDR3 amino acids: CASSFMGASGKLFF. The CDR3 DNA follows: TGTGCCAGCAGTTTTATGGGGGCCTCGGGAAAACTGTTTTTT.

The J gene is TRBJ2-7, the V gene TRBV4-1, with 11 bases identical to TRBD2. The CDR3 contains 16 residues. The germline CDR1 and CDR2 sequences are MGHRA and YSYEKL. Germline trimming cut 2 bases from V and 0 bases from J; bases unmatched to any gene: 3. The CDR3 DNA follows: TGCGCCAGCAGCCAACCTACTAGCGGGAGCTCCTACGAGCAGTACTTC. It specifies CASSQPTSGSSYEQYF.

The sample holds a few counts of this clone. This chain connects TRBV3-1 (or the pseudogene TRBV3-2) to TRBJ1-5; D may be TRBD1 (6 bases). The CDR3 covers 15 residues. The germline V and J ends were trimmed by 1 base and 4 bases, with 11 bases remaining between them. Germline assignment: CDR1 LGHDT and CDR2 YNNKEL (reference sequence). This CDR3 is CASSQGWQGNQPQHF. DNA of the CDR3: TGTGCCAGCAGCCAAGGGTGGCAGGGGAATCAGCCCCAGCATTTT.

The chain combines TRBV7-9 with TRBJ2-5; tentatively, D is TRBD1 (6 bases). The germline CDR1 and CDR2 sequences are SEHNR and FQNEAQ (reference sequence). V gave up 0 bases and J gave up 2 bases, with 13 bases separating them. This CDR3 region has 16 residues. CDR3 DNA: TGTGCCAGCAGCTTAGCGGGGGCAGGGTGGCAAGAGACCCAGTACTTC. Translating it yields CASSLAGAGWQETQYF.

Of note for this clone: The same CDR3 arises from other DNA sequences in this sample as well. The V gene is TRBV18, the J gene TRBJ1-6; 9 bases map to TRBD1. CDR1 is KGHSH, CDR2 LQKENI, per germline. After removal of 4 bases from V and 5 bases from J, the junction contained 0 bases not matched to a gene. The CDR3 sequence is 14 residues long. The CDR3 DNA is TGTGCCAGCTCACGGGACAGGGATAATTCACCCCTCCACTTT. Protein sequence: CASSRDRDNSPLHF.

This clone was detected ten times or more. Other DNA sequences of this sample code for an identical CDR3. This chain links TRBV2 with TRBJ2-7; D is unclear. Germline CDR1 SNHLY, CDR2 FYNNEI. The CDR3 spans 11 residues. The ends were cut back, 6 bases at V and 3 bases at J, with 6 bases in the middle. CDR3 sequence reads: CASSPLYEQYF. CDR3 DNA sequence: TGTGCCAGCAGCCCTCTCTACGAGCAGTACTTC.

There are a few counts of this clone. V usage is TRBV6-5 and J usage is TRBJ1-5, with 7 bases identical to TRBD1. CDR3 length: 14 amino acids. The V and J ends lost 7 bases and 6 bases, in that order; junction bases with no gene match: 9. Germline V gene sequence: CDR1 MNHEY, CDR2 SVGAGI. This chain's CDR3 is CASTYYRGGQPQHF. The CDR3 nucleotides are TGTGCCAGCACATATTACAGGGGCGGTCAGCCCCAGCATTTT.

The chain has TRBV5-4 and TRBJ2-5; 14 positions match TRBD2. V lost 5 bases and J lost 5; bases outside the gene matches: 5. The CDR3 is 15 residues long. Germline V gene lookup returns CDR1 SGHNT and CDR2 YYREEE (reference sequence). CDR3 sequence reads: CASSWGTSGGETQYF. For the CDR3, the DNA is TGTGCCAGCAGTTGGGGGACTAGCGGGGGTGAGACCCAGTACTTC.

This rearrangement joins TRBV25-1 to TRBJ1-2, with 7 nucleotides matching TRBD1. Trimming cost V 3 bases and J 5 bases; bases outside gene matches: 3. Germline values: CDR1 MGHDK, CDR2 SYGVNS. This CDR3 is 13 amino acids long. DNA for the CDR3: TGTGCCAGCAGTGAGCAGGGACAGTATGGCTACACCTTC. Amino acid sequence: CASSEQGQYGYTF.

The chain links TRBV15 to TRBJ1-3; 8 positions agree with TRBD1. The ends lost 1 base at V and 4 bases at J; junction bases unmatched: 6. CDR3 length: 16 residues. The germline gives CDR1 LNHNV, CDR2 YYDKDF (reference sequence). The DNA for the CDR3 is TGTGCCACCAGCAGAGCTGACAGGGGCTTGGGAAACACCATATATTTT. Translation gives CATSRADRGLGNTIYF.

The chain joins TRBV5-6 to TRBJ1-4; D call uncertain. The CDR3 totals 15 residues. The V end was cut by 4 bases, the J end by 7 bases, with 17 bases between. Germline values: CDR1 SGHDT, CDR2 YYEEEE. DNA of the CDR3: TGTGCCAGCAGCAGACTCGAGGGTGGAGGTGAAAAACTGTTTTTT. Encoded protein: CASSRLEGGGEKLFF.

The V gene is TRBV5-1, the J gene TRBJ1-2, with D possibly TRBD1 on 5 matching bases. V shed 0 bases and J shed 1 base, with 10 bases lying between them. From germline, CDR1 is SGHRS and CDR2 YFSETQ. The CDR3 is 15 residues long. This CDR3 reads CASSLDGQGNYGYTF. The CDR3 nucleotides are TGCGCCAGCAGCTTGGACGGTCAGGGTAACTATGGCTACACCTTC.

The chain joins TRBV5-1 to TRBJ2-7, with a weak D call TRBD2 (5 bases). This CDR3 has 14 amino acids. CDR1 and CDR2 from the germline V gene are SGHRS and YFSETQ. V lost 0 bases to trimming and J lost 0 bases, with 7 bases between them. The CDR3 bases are TGCGCCAGCAGCTTGGGAGGACTCTCCTACGAGCAGTACTTC. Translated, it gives CASSLGGLSYEQYF.

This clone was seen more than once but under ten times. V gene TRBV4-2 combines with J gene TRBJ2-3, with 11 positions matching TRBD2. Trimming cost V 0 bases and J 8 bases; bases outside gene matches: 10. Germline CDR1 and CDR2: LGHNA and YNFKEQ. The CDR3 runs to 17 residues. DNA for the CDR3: TGTGCCAGCAGCCAAGAGCTTAGCGGGGGGGTCGGGATTACGCAGTATTTT. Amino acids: CASSQELSGGVGITQYF.

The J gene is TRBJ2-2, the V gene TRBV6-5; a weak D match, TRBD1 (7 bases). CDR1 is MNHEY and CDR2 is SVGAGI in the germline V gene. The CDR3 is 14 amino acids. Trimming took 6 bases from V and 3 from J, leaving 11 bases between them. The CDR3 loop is CASRRDRDTGELFF. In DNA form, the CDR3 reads TGTGCCAGCAGGCGGGACAGAGACACCGGGGAGCTGTTTTTT.

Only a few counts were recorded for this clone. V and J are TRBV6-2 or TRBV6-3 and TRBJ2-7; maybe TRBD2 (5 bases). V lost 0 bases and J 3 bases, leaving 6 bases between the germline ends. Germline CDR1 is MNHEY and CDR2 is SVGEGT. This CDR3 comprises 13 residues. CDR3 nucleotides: TGTGCCAGCAGTTACTCCCGGGACTACGAGCAGTACTTC. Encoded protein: CASSYSRDYEQYF.

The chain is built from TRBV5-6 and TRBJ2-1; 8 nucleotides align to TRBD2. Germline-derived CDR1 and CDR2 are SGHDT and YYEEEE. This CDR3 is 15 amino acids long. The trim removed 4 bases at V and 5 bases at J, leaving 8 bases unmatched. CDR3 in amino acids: CASSTQREFDNEQFF. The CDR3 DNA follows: TGTGCCAGCAGCACCCAGCGGGAGTTCGACAATGAGCAGTTCTTC.

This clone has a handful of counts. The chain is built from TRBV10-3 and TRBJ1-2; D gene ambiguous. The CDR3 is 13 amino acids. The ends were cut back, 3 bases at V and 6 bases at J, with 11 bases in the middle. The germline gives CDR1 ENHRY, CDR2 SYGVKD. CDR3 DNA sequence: TGTGCCATCAGTGAATTCGACAAGAATGGCTACACCTTC. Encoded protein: CAISEFDKNGYTF.

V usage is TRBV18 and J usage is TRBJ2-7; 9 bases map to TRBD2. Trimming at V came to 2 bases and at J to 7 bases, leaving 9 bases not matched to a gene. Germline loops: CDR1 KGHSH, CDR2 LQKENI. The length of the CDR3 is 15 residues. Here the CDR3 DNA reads TGTGCCAGCTCACCATACAGCGGGAGGTCAGGAGAGCAGTACTTC. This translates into CASSPYSGRSGEQYF.

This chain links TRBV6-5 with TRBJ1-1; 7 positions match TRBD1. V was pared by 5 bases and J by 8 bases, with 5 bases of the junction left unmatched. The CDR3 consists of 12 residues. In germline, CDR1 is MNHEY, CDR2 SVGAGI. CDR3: CASSRRQGEAFF. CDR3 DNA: TGTGCCAGCAGTCGCCGACAGGGAGAAGCTTTCTTT.